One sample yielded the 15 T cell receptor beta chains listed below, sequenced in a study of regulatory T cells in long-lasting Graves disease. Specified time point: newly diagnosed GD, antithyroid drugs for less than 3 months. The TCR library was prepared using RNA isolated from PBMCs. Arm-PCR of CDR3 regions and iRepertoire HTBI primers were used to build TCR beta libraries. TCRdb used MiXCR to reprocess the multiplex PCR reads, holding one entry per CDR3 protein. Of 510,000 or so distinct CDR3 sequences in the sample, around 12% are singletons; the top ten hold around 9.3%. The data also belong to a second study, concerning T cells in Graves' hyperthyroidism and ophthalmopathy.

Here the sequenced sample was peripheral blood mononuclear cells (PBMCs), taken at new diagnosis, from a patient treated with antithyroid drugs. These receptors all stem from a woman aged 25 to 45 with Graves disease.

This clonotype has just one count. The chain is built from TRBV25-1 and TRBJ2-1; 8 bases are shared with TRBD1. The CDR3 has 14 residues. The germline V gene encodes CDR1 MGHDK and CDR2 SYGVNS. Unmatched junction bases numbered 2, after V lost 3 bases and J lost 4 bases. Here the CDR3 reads CASSDRGRYNEQFF. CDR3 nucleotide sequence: TGTGCCAGCAGTGACAGGGGGCGTTACAATGAGCAGTTCTTC.

The CDR3 DNA sequence: TGTGCCAGCCGGCCGGCAGAAAATAGCAATCAGCCCCAGCATTTT. Protein: CASRPAENSNQPQHF. The chain is built from TRBV6-1 and TRBJ1-5, with D uncertain. Trimming pared 8 bases from V and 0 bases from J, leaving 14 bases between. Looked up from germline, CDR1 is MNHNS and CDR2 is SASEGT. There are 15 residues in the CDR3.

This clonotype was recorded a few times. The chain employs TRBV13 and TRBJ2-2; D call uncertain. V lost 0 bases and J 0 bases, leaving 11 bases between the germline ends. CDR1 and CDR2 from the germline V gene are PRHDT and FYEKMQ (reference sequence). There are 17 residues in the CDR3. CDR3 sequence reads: CASSLGPTGTNTGELFF. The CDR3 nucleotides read TGTGCCAGCAGCTTAGGCCCGACGGGCACGAACACCGGGGAGCTGTTTTTT.

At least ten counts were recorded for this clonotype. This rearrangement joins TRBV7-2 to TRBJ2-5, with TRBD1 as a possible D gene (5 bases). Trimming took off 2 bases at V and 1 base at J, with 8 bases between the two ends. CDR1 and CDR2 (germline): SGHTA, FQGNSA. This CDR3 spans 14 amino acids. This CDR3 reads CASSLSGAQETQYF. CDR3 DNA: TGTGCCAGCAGCTTAAGTGGGGCCCAAGAGACCCAGTACTTC.

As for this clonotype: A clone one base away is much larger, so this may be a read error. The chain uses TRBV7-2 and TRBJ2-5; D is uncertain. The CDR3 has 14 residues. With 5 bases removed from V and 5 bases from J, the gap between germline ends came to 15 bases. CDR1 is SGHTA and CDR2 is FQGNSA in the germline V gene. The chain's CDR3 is CASSARPNRETQYF. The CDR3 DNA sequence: TGTGCCAGCAGCGCCAGGCCTAATAGGGAGACCCAGTACTTC. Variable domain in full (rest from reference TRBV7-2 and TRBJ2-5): GAGVSQSPSNKVTEKGKDVELRCDPISGHTALYWYRQSLGQGLEFLIYFQGNSAPDKSGLPSDRFSAERTGGSVSTLTIQRTQQEDSAVYLCASSARPNRETQYFGPGTRLLVL.

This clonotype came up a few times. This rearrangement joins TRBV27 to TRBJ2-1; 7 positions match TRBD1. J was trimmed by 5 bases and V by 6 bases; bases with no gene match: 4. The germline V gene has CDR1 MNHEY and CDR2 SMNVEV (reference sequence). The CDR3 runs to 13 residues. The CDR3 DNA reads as TGTGCCAGCAGGGGGGACAGAAACAATGAGCAGTTCTTC. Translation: CASRGDRNNEQFF.

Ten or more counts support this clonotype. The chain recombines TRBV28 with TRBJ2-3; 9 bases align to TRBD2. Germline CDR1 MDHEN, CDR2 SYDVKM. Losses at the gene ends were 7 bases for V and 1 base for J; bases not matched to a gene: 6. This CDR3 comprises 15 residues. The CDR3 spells CASMTLAGGTDTQYF. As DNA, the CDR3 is TGTGCCAGCATGACGTTAGCGGGAGGCACAGATACGCAGTATTTT. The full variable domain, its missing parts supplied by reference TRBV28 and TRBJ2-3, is DVKVTQSSRYLVKRTGEKVFLECVQDMDHENMFWYRQDPGLGLRLIYFSYDVKMKEKGDIPEGYSVSREKKERFSLILESASTNQTSMYLCASMTLAGGTDTQYFGPGTRLTVL.

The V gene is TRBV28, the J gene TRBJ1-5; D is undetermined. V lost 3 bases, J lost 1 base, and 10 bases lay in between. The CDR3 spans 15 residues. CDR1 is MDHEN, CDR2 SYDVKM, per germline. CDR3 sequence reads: CASSFMDRSNQPQHF. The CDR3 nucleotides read TGTGCCAGCAGTTTTATGGATCGGAGCAATCAGCCCCAGCATTTT.

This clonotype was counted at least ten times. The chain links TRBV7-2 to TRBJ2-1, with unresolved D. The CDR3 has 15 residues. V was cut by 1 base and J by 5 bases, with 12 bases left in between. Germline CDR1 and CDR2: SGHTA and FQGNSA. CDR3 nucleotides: TGTGCCAGCAGCTTAGAGCCTAGTGGGGACAATGAGCAGTTCTTC. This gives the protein CASSLEPSGDNEQFF.

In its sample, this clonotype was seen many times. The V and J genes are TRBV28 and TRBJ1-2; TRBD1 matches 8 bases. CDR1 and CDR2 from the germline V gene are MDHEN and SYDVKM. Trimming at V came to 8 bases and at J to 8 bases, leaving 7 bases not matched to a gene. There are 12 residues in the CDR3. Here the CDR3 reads CASFQGAVGYTF. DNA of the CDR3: TGTGCCAGCTTTCAGGGGGCGGTCGGCTACACCTTC.

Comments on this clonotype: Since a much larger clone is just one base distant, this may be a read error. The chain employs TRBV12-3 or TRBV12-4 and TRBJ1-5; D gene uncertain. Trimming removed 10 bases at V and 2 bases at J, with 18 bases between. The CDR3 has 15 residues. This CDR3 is CANSLWGGGNQPQHF. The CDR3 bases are TGTGCCAACAGCTTGTGGGGTGGTGGCAATCAGCCCCAGCATTTT.

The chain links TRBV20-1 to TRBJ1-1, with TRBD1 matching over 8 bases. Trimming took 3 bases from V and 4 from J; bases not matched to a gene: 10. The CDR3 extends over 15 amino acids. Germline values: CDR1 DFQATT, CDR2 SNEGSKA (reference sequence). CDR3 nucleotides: TGCAGTGCTAGGGGCTCAGGGGGCTGGGGCACTGAAGCTTTCTTT. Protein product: CSARGSGGWGTEAFF.

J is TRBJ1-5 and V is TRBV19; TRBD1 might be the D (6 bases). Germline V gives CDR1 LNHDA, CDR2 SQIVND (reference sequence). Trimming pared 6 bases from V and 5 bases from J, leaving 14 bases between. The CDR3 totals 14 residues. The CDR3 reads CASSTQGSYQPQHF. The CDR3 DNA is TGTGCCAGTAGCACACAGGGTTCCTATCAGCCCCAGCATTTT.

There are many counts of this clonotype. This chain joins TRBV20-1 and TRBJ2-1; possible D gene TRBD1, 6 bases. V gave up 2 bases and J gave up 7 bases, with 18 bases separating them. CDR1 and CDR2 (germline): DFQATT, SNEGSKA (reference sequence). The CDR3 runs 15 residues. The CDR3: CSARILGAGGNEQFF. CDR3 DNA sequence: TGCAGTGCTAGAATCTTGGGGGCAGGCGGAAATGAGCAGTTCTTC.

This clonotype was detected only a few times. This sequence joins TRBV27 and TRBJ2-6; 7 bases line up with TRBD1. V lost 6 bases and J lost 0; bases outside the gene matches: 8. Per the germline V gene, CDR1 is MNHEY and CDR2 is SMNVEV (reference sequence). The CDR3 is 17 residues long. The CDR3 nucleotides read TGTGCCAGCAGCGCCGGGACAGTGTTCTCTGGGGCCAACGTCCTGACTTTC. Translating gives CASSAGTVFSGANVLTF.